The 32 T cell receptor beta chains below come from one sample, sequenced in a study of technical replicates of blood from a few donors. TCRdb keeps only in-frame clones here, not all; method: immunoSEQ multiplex PCR. The sample yields approximately 85,000 clones, over 85% seen once. The sequenced sample was T cells isolated from PBMCs. Receptor source: a human donor in good health.

This rearrangement joins TRBV19 to TRBJ1-6, with D perhaps matching TRBD1 (6 bases). Germline V gene data show CDR1 as LNHDA and CDR2 as SQIVND (reference sequence). CDR3 length: 15 residues. Trimming removed 6 bases at V and 4 bases at J, with 13 bases between. The CDR3 protein is CASRSETGYNSPLHF. The CDR3 DNA reads as TGTGCCAGTAGGTCGGAGACAGGATATAATTCACCCCTCCACTTT.

This chain joins TRBV6-1 and TRBJ1-3; D gene ambiguous. The CDR3 totals 13 residues. V was pared by 3 bases and J by 0 bases, with 3 bases between. Germline loops: CDR1 MNHNS, CDR2 SASEGT. CDR3 coding DNA: TGTGCCAGCAGTGAGTACTCTGGAAACACCATATATTTT. It is translated as CASSEYSGNTIYF.

CDR3 sequence reads: CASTFPTGGLTKAFF. Here the CDR3 DNA reads TGTGCCAGCACCTTTCCGACAGGGGGCTTAACTAAAGCTTTCTTT. J is TRBJ1-1 and V is TRBV28; 10 bases map to TRBD1. Germline V lookup: CDR1 MDHEN, CDR2 SYDVKM. V trimming: 7 bases; J trimming: 9 bases; junction bases outside the gene matches: 14. CDR3 length equals 15 residues.

The chain employs TRBV2 and TRBJ1-2; D is ambiguous. This CDR3 is built from 13 residues. CDR1 is SNHLY, CDR2 FYNNEI, per germline. Between the trimmed V and J ends, which lost 7 bases and 1 base, there was a span of 10 bases. CDR3 protein: CASKKAGNYGYTF. The DNA of the CDR3 is TGTGCCAGCAAAAAGGCGGGTAACTATGGCTACACCTTC.

The chain combines TRBV29-1 with TRBJ2-1, with a possible D match to TRBD2 (6 bases). The CDR3 consists of 17 residues. The germline gives CDR1 SQVTM, CDR2 ANQGSEA. V dropped 6 bases and J dropped 2 bases, with 23 bases sitting between them. Here the CDR3 reads CSVDSGGDRRTYNEQFF. As DNA, the CDR3 is TGCAGCGTGGACTCCGGGGGAGACCGGCGCACCTACAATGAGCAGTTCTTC.

The genes are TRBV5-4 and TRBJ1-1; a possible D gene is TRBD1 (6 bases). The germline V and J ends were trimmed by 2 bases and 0 bases, with 17 bases remaining between them. From germline, CDR1 is SGHNT and CDR2 YYREEE (reference sequence). The CDR3 runs to 17 residues. In DNA form, the CDR3 reads TGTGCCAGCAGCTTATCAGGGGTTGGCTACGTGAACACTGAAGCTTTCTTT. Translation: CASSLSGVGYVNTEAFF.

The V call is TRBV9, the J call TRBJ2-3; D is uncertain. The germline gives CDR1 SGDLS, CDR2 YYNGEE. This CDR3 is built from 14 residues. The V end lost 4 bases, the J end lost 1 base, and 10 bases lay between the germline ends. The CDR3 loop reads CASSSAVRTDTQYF. In nucleotides, the CDR3 is TGTGCCAGCAGCTCGGCGGTCCGCACAGATACGCAGTATTTT.

The chain couples TRBV5-1 to TRBJ2-7; 9 bases agree with TRBD1. From germline, CDR1 is SGHRS and CDR2 YFSETQ. V lost 3 bases to trimming and J lost 2 bases; unmatched junction nucleotides: 9. The CDR3 extends over 16 amino acids. The CDR3 sequence: CASSSGTGLEAYEQYF. For the CDR3, the DNA is TGCGCCAGCAGCTCGGGGACAGGGTTAGAGGCCTACGAGCAGTACTTC.

The chain links TRBV19 to TRBJ2-1; D may be TRBD2 (7 bases). The V end lost 5 bases, the J end lost 5 bases, and 16 bases lay between the germline ends. The CDR3 has 15 residues. Germline assignment: CDR1 LNHDA and CDR2 SQIVND (reference sequence). The CDR3 protein is CASSSLADSNNEQFF. CDR3 sequence (DNA): TGTGCCAGTAGTTCTCTAGCGGACAGTAACAATGAGCAGTTCTTC.

CDR3 amino acids: CASSQETGQLYGYTF. The CDR3 DNA is TGCGCCAGCAGCCAAGAAACAGGGCAGCTTTATGGCTACACCTTC. The chain employs TRBV4-1 and TRBJ1-2; a weak D match, TRBD1 (6 bases). Germline-derived CDR1 and CDR2 are MGHRA and YSYEKL. CDR3 length equals 15 residues. The V and J ends lost 0 bases and 5 bases respectively, with 13 bases between them.

V and J are TRBV14 and TRBJ1-2, with 9 bases identical to TRBD1. This CDR3 region has 14 residues. Germline V gene sequence: CDR1 SGHDN, CDR2 FVKESK. V gave up 4 bases and J gave up 6 bases; unmatched junction bases: 6. The CDR3 DNA follows: TGTGCCAGCAGCCTCTGGGACAGGGTGGATGGCTACACCTTC. Its protein product is CASSLWDRVDGYTF. Based on the CDR3 plus reference TRBV14 and TRBJ1-2, the full variable domain is EAGVTQFPSHSVIEKGQTVTLRCDPISGHDNLYWYRRVMGKEIKFLLHFVKESKQDESGMPNNRFLAERTGGTYSTLKVQPAELEDSGVYFCASSLWDRVDGYTFGSGTRLTVV.

The gene calls are TRBV19 and TRBJ2-2; TRBD1 matches at 9 bases. Germline V gives CDR1 LNHDA, CDR2 SQIVND (reference sequence). This CDR3 is built from 17 residues. J lost 6 bases, V lost 8 bases, and 16 bases had no gene match. CDR3 loop: CASSGRQGGISAGELFF. CDR3 in DNA: TGTGCCAGTTCGGGAAGACAGGGGGGGATAAGTGCCGGGGAGCTGTTTTTT.

This chain joins TRBV6-1 and TRBJ2-7; D ambiguous. Trimming left V 0 bases short and J 0 bases short, with 21 bases between. The CDR3 runs 19 residues. The V gene's germline CDR1 is MNHNS and CDR2 SASEGT. The CDR3 DNA follows: TGTGCCAGCAGTGAAGCGCGGTACGCCGAGACGGCGAGCTCCTACGAGCAGTACTTC. Amino acids: CASSEARYAETASSYEQYF.

This chain connects TRBV7-9 to TRBJ2-7, with D uncertain. From germline, CDR1 is SEHNR and CDR2 FQNEAQ (reference sequence). The CDR3 loop spans 14 amino acids. V lost 7 bases to trimming and J lost 1 base, with 14 bases between them. CDR3 coding DNA: TGTGCCAGCACCAGTGACTTGTTATCCTACGAGCAGTACTTC. Translated, it gives CASTSDLLSYEQYF.

As to this clone: This specimen includes other DNA sequences encoding the same CDR3. The chain employs TRBV9 and TRBJ1-2; unclear D gene. This CDR3 spans 14 amino acids. The V and J ends lost 0 bases and 3 bases respectively, with 9 bases between them. Germline loops: CDR1 SGDLS, CDR2 YYNGEE. In DNA, the CDR3 is TGTGCCAGCAGCGTAGATAGGACTGACTATGGCTACACCTTC. Translation: CASSVDRTDYGYTF. Drawing the rest from reference TRBV9 and TRBJ1-2, the complete variable domain is DSGVTQTPKHLITATGQRVTLRCSPRSGDLSVYWYQQSLDQGLQFLIQYYNGEERAKGNILERFSAQQFPDLHSELNLSSLELGDSALYFCASSVDRTDYGYTFGSGTRLTVV.

The V and J genes are TRBV19 and TRBJ1-1; D unresolved. Germline V gene lookup returns CDR1 LNHDA and CDR2 SQIVND (reference sequence). V lost 5 bases to trimming and J lost 4 bases, with 14 bases between them. The CDR3 extends over 14 amino acids. CDR3: CASSVVQGSTEAFF. For the CDR3, the DNA is TGTGCCAGTAGTGTGGTTCAAGGGAGCACTGAAGCTTTCTTT.

This chain uses TRBV5-1 with TRBJ2-2; D is uncertain. Germline CDR1 and CDR2: SGHRS and YFSETQ. V was clipped by 0 bases and J by 2 bases, with 5 bases between them. The CDR3 sequence is 14 residues long. CDR3 nucleotides: TGCGCCAGCAGCTTGGAGCCAAACACCGGGGAGCTGTTTTTT. It codes for CASSLEPNTGELFF. The full variable domain, rest sourced from reference TRBV5-1 and TRBJ2-2, is KAGVTQTPRYLIKTRGQQVTLSCSPISGHRSVSWYQQTPGQGLQFLFEYFSETQRNKGNFPGRFSGRQFSNSRSEMNVSTLELGDSALYLCASSLEPNTGELFFGEGSRLTVL.

This clone was detected once. The chain combines TRBV6-1 with TRBJ2-1; tentative D call: TRBD1 (6 bases). The CDR3 loop spans 12 amino acids. V was cut by 7 bases and J by 10 bases, with 14 bases left in between. Per the germline V gene, CDR1 is MNHNS and CDR2 is SASEGT. CDR3 sequence: CASTGNRVEQFF. Written as DNA, the CDR3 is TGTGCCAGCACCGGGAACAGGGTAGAGCAGTTCTTC.

J is TRBJ2-5 and V is TRBV6-1; D unresolved. Germline V gene lookup returns CDR1 MNHNS and CDR2 SASEGT. V lost 1 base and J lost 3, with 6 bases in between. This CDR3 has 13 amino acids. CDR3 loop: CASSEEREETQYF. The CDR3 bases are TGTGCCAGCAGTGAAGAACGGGAAGAGACCCAGTACTTC.

To note about this clone: One end of the junction varies from germline; a read error may be responsible. The chain employs TRBV7-7 and TRBJ2-5; tentative D call: TRBD2 (6 bases). The length of the CDR3 is 13 residues. In germline, CDR1 is SSHAT, CDR2 FNYEAQ (reference sequence). The CDR3 DNA reads as TGTGCTAGCAGTTCCGGGGGTTGGGAGACCCAGTACTTC. The encoded protein is CASSSGGWETQYF.

The rearrangement uses TRBV30 and TRBJ2-3; TRBD1 matches 8 bases. The V gene's germline CDR1 is GTSNPN and CDR2 SVGIG (reference sequence). V lost 6 bases to trimming and J lost 1 base; unmatched junction nucleotides: 6. The CDR3 sequence is 14 residues long. CDR3 amino acids: CACRQGSGTDTQYF. The CDR3 coding sequence is TGTGCCTGCCGACAGGGGAGTGGCACAGATACGCAGTATTTT.

J is TRBJ1-1 and V is TRBV9; TRBD1 is a possible D gene (5 bases). This CDR3 comprises 13 residues. V was pared by 0 bases and J by 6 bases, with 9 bases between. Germline V gene data show CDR1 as SGDLS and CDR2 as YYNGEE. The CDR3 protein is CASSVEGRAEAFF. CDR3 coding DNA: TGTGCCAGCAGCGTAGAGGGGAGGGCTGAAGCTTTCTTT. The full variable domain, its missing parts supplied by reference TRBV9 and TRBJ1-1, is DSGVTQTPKHLITATGQRVTLRCSPRSGDLSVYWYQQSLDQGLQFLIQYYNGEERAKGNILERFSAQQFPDLHSELNLSSLELGDSALYFCASSVEGRAEAFFGQGTRLTVV.

The chain recombines TRBV7-3 with TRBJ2-3; 11 bases are shared with TRBD2. Losses at the gene ends were 0 bases for V and 5 bases for J; bases not matched to a gene: 7. Germline V lookup: CDR1 SGHTA, CDR2 FQGTGA. The CDR3 sequence is 17 residues long. CDR3 protein: CASSLTIAGGLGDTQYF. The DNA of the CDR3 is TGTGCCAGCAGCTTAACGATAGCGGGGGGGCTCGGAGATACGCAGTATTTT.

The gene calls are TRBV27 and TRBJ2-3; the match to TRBD2 covers 12 bases. CDR3 size: 14 residues. CDR1 and CDR2 (germline): MNHEY, SMNVEV (reference sequence). Trimming took 6 bases from V and 4 from J; bases not matched to a gene: 2. DNA for the CDR3: TGTGCCAGCAGATCTAGCGGGGGGGCAGATACGCAGTATTTT. Residues: CASRSSGGADTQYF.

This clone came up once. The chain uses TRBV27 and TRBJ2-5, with D perhaps matching TRBD2 (6 bases). The V end lost 1 base, the J end lost 4 bases, and 19 bases lay between the germline ends. This CDR3 region has 17 residues. The germline V gene has CDR1 MNHEY and CDR2 SMNVEV (reference sequence). This CDR3 is CASSLLSGRTLGETQYF. Here the CDR3 DNA reads TGTGCCAGCAGTTTATTGTCTGGGAGGACCTTAGGAGAGACCCAGTACTTC.

The chain employs TRBV5-1 and TRBJ2-5; 8 bases fit TRBD1. The V segment lost 4 bases and the J segment 6 bases; nucleotides outside the gene matches: 14. The germline V gene encodes CDR1 SGHRS and CDR2 YFSETQ. This CDR3 is 16 amino acids long. CDR3 loop: CASSANLQGGGKTQYF. CDR3 in DNA: TGCGCCAGCAGCGCCAACCTACAGGGGGGCGGAAAGACCCAGTACTTC.

This clone was detected once. The chain is built from TRBV5-4 and TRBJ1-4, with 8 bases matching TRBD1. J was trimmed by 5 bases and V by 5 bases; bases with no gene match: 11. The germline gives CDR1 SGHNT, CDR2 YYREEE (reference sequence). This CDR3 contains 16 residues. The CDR3 region is CASSLDRANRNEKLFF. The CDR3 DNA follows: TGTGCCAGCAGTCTGGACAGGGCCAACAGGAATGAAAAACTGTTTTTT.

This clone appeared a single time. V is TRBV11-3 and J is TRBJ2-5, with a weak D call TRBD2 (5 bases). Per the germline V gene, CDR1 is SGHNT and CDR2 is YENEEA. The CDR3 extends over 14 amino acids. Trimming stripped 1 base from V and 5 bases from J, with 11 bases between. The CDR3 nucleotides are TGTGCCAGCAGCTTAGGAGGGTTGGGGGAGACCCAGTACTTC. Amino acids: CASSLGGLGETQYF.

The V gene is TRBV27, the J gene TRBJ2-1; tentative D call: TRBD1 (6 bases). This CDR3 is 16 amino acids long. Germline V gene data show CDR1 as MNHEY and CDR2 as SMNVEV (reference sequence). V was shortened by 5 bases and J by 0 bases, with 14 bases between the two germline ends. The CDR3 region has the DNA TGTGCCAGCAGTCATTTTAGGGGGAGCTCCTACAATGAGCAGTTCTTC. Amino acids: CASSHFRGSSYNEQFF.

With respect to this clone: At one end, the junction sequence differs from germline, possibly due to a read error. The chain links TRBV7-8 to TRBJ1-5; 9 nucleotides align to TRBD1. The CDR3 totals 14 residues. Germline values: CDR1 SGHVS, CDR2 FQNEAQ. CDR3 nucleotide sequence: TGTGCCAGCAGTTTAGGGACAGGGAGGCAGCCCCAGCATTTT. Encoded protein: CASSLGTGRQPQHF.

The chain uses TRBV20-1 and TRBJ1-1; the D gene is possibly TRBD1 (5 bases). Germline V gives CDR1 DFQATT, CDR2 SNEGSKA (reference sequence). V gave up 4 bases and J gave up 5 bases, with 5 bases separating them. The CDR3 is 10 residues long. The CDR3 nucleotides read TGCAGTGCTAAGGGGACTGAAGCTTTCTTT. Encoded protein: CSAKGTEAFF.

V usage is TRBV6-1 and J usage is TRBJ1-5; D remains ambiguous. The germline V and J ends were trimmed by 5 bases and 2 bases, with 13 bases remaining between them. The CDR3 extends over 15 amino acids. The germline V gene has CDR1 MNHNS and CDR2 SASEGT. CDR3 DNA: TGTGCCAGCAGTCCCTACGAGGGTGGCAATCAGCCCCAGCATTTT. Its translation: CASSPYEGGNQPQHF.